The entry below describes one TCR beta chain. Antigen unknown. The data were obtained in a study of CD8 T cells in Susac syndrome. General study results and limits: Susac CD8+ clonal expansion peaked in TEMRA cells and active patients. Susac-specific public clones were found in both the total CD8+ and the CD8+ TEMRA repertoires, with some 15 in the former and about five in the latter. The study's TCR sequencing and HLA analysis covered a relatively small number of individuals, and the study acknowledged this.

FACS was used to enrich TEMRA cells, whereas the CD8+ and CD4+ T cells were obtained by negative isolation. cDNA came from roughly 0.53 to 1 ug RNA primed by random hexamers. TCRdb re-called the immunoSEQ multiplex PCR reads through MiXCR, storing one row per CDR3 protein. The sample has 95,000 to 150,000 distinct CDR3 sequences, roughly 94% seen once. The CDR3 is 16 amino acids. Germline assignment: CDR1 MNHNS and CDR2 SASEGT. The V end was cut by 6 bases, the J end by 2 bases, with 18 bases between. The receptor was isolated from a human donor with Susac syndrome. Sequenced: CD8+ T cells from PBMCs. This sequence joins TRBV6-1 and TRBJ2-3; D possibly corresponds to TRBD2 (6 bases). CDR3 sequence: CASRPTVAGFTDTQYF. CDR3 DNA sequence: TGTGCCAGCAGACCTACTGTGGCGGGGTTCACAGATACGCAGTATTTT.